This T cell receptor (beta chain) was recorded in a study of CD8 T cells in ankylosing spondylitis. The TCR beta libraries were generated through quantitative 5'-RACE incorporating molecular barcodes. TCRdb called the 5' RACE reads again in MiXCR, with one record for every CDR3 protein. The repertoire has roughly 130,000 distinct CDR3 sequences, roughly 7.7% of them found once; the top ten carry 6% to 8%. In this sample, this clonotype turned up a few times. The antigen is undetermined. This CDR3 has 15 amino acids. V lost 5 bases, J lost 0 bases, and 11 bases lay in between. CDR1 is SEHNR and CDR2 is FQNEAQ in the germline V gene (reference sequence). Study-wide findings and caveats: According to the report, clones linked to the disease were significantly enriched in matched synovial fluid samples taken from ankylosing spondylitis patients. Made up of roughly 8 highly homologous variants, a TCR beta motif appeared characteristic of ankylosing spondylitis blood. Several of the motif variants were reported before in synovial fluid and blood from reactive arthritis.

The TCR comes from a male donor with ankylosing spondylitis. The chain employs TRBV7-9 and TRBJ1-3, with no clear D. The sequencing input was synovial fluid, either unsorted or a sorted T cell fraction (not recorded which). The DNA for the CDR3 is TGTGCCAGCAGCCCCTCAGCCCTCTCTGGAAACACCATATATTTT. It yields the protein CASSPSALSGNTIYF.